A selection of T cell receptor beta chains follows, all from one sample in a study of cytomegalovirus exposure and HLA in healthy donors. Using immunoSEQ multiplex PCR, the repertoire was profiled, and TCRdb retains in-frame clones only, with some absent. The sample carries 95,000 or so clones, around 79% recorded once. Source material: PBMCs. All receptors come from a woman aged 40 to 50 in good health and CMV-seronegative. CDR3s include the opening cysteine and the closing phenylalanine or tryptophan. Fields, in order: V gene, J gene, clone size, D gene, CDR3 DNA, CDR3 protein. A D gene is named only where the DNA matches it firmly. Size values are once, few and many counts, or a class for expanded clones, and some rows have none.

V gene: TRBV6-5
J gene: TRBJ2-1
clone size: NA
D gene: NA
CDR3 DNA: TGTGCCAGCAGGGGTATTGGGCCGGCTGAGCAGTTCTTC
CDR3 protein: CASRGIGPAEQFF

V gene: TRBV10-3
J gene: TRBJ2-7
clone size: NA
D gene: NA
CDR3 DNA: TGTGCCATCAGGTCCAAGGCCGTGCCGGCGGTACGCTCCTACGAGCAGTACTTC
CDR3 protein: CAIRSKAVPAVRSYEQYF

V gene: TRBV7-3
J gene: TRBJ2-1
clone size: NA
D gene: TRBD2
CDR3 DNA: TGTGCCAGCAGCTTATTGAGCGGGGTGGGGAATGAGCAGTTCTTC
CDR3 protein: CASSLLSGVGNEQFF

V gene: TRBV5-1
J gene: TRBJ2-3
clone size: NA
D gene: NA
CDR3 DNA: TGCGCCAGCAGAGGGGGGGAGAGCACAGATACGCAGTATTTT
CDR3 protein: CASRGGESTDTQYF

V gene: TRBV15
J gene: TRBJ2-1
clone size: once
D gene: NA
CDR3 DNA: TGTGCCACCAGCAGAGCGGACAGTTACAATGAGCAGTTCTTC
CDR3 protein: CATSRADSYNEQFF

V gene: TRBV6-1
J gene: TRBJ2-1
clone size: NA
D gene: TRBD1
CDR3 DNA: TGTGCCAGCACCTCACAGGGGTACAATGAGCAGTTCTTC
CDR3 protein: CASTSQGYNEQFF

V gene: TRBV11-1
J gene: TRBJ2-1
clone size: NA
D gene: NA
CDR3 DNA: TGTGCCAGCAGCCTCAACAGTAATGAGCAGTTCTTC
CDR3 protein: CASSLNSNEQFF

V gene: TRBV18
J gene: TRBJ1-6
clone size: once
D gene: NA
CDR3 DNA: TGTGCCAGCTCACCTTCAGGGGACTCCTATAATTCACCCCTCCACTTT
CDR3 protein: CASSPSGDSYNSPLHF

V gene: TRBV2
J gene: TRBJ1-1
clone size: NA
D gene: TRBD1
CDR3 DNA: TGTGCCAGCAAGAGGGGGCCAGGGAACACTGAAGCTTTCTTT
CDR3 protein: CASKRGPGNTEAFF

V gene: TRBV7-3
J gene: TRBJ2-5
clone size: once
D gene: NA
CDR3 DNA: TGTGCCAGCAGCTTATATGGAGGGCCCGAGAACCAGTACTTC
CDR3 protein: CASSLYGGPENQYF

V gene: TRBV14
J gene: TRBJ2-7
clone size: few
D gene: NA
CDR3 DNA: TGTGCCAGCAGCCAAGAGGGGGGAACCTACGAGCAGTACTTC
CDR3 protein: CASSQEGGTYEQYF

V gene: TRBV5-1
J gene: TRBJ1-4
clone size: NA
D gene: TRBD1
CDR3 DNA: TGCGCCAGCAGTCGACAGGGACCTATTGAAAAACTGTTTTTT
CDR3 protein: CASSRQGPIEKLFF

V gene: TRBV9
J gene: TRBJ2-3
clone size: few
D gene: NA
CDR3 DNA: TGTGCCAGCAGCGGAGAGGCTAGCACAGATACGCAGTATTTT
CDR3 protein: CASSGEASTDTQYF

V gene: TRBV5-6
J gene: TRBJ2-2
clone size: NA
D gene: TRBD1
CDR3 DNA: TGTGCCAGCAGCTCACACGAGGGGGCTGTAAGGAACACCGGGGAGCTGTTTTTT
CDR3 protein: CASSSHEGAVRNTGELFF

V gene: TRBV7-2
J gene: TRBJ2-7
clone size: NA
D gene: TRBD2
CDR3 DNA: TGTGCCAGCAGCTTAGGGCTAGCGGGGGTTATCGAGCAGTACTTC
CDR3 protein: CASSLGLAGVIEQYF

V gene: TRBV11-1
J gene: TRBJ1-1
clone size: NA
D gene: TRBD1
CDR3 DNA: TGTGCCAGCAGCTCCCAGGGGGGCAGCAACACTGAAGCTTTCTTT
CDR3 protein: CASSSQGGSNTEAFF

V gene: TRBV30
J gene: TRBJ2-7
clone size: NA
D gene: NA
CDR3 DNA: TGTGCCACCTCCCACGGTTCCTACGAGCAGTACTTC
CDR3 protein: CATSHGSYEQYF

V gene: TRBV7-9
J gene: TRBJ1-2
clone size: NA
D gene: TRBD1
CDR3 DNA: TGTGCCAGCAGCCTACAGGGGAGGTATGGCTACACCTTC
CDR3 protein: CASSLQGRYGYTF

V gene: TRBV9
J gene: TRBJ2-7
clone size: NA
D gene: TRBD1
CDR3 DNA: TGTGCCAGCAGCCCAACCTTCGACAGGGGGCTGCAGCAGTACTTC
CDR3 protein: CASSPTFDRGLQQYF

V gene: TRBV5-1
J gene: TRBJ2-5
clone size: NA
D gene: TRBD2
CDR3 DNA: TGCGCCAGCAGTTGGACTAGCGGGGAAGAGACCCAGTACTTC
CDR3 protein: CASSWTSGEETQYF

V gene: TRBV19
J gene: TRBJ1-2
clone size: NA
D gene: NA
CDR3 DNA: TGTGCCAGTAAATACCTAAACTATGGCTACACCTTC
CDR3 protein: CASKYLNYGYTF

V gene: TRBV6-6
J gene: TRBJ1-6
clone size: NA
D gene: NA
CDR3 DNA: TGTGCCAGTTCGACACAGGGTTATAATTCACCCCTCCACTTT
CDR3 protein: CASSTQGYNSPLHF

V gene: TRBV7-8
J gene: TRBJ1-5
clone size: NA
D gene: NA
CDR3 DNA: TGTGCCAGCAGCTTATCCGCAGAAAGCAATCAGCCCCAGCATTTT
CDR3 protein: CASSLSAESNQPQHF

V gene: TRBV7-8
J gene: TRBJ1-2
clone size: NA
D gene: TRBD1
CDR3 DNA: TGTGCCAGCAGCTTAGGTCGGAGACAGGGAGCTAACTATGGCTACACCTTC
CDR3 protein: CASSLGRRQGANYGYTF

V gene: TRBV18
J gene: TRBJ2-5
clone size: NA
D gene: NA
CDR3 DNA: TGTGCCAGCTCCGGGTTTAAAGCAGAGACCCAGTACTTC
CDR3 protein: CASSGFKAETQYF

V gene: TRBV29-1
J gene: TRBJ2-3
clone size: few
D gene: NA
CDR3 DNA: TGCAGCGTTGAGGCGGGGACAGATACGCAGTATTTT
CDR3 protein: CSVEAGTDTQYF

V gene: TRBV7-2
J gene: TRBJ1-4
clone size: NA
D gene: NA
CDR3 DNA: TGTGCCAGCAGCTTAGGAAGCGGGGATGAAAAACTGTTTTTT
CDR3 protein: CASSLGSGDEKLFF

V gene: TRBV4-1
J gene: TRBJ1-1
clone size: NA
D gene: NA
CDR3 DNA: TGCGCCAGCAGCCAAACAGCGAACACTGAAGCTTTCTTT
CDR3 protein: CASSQTANTEAFF